These 16 T cell receptor beta chains were all obtained from the same sample, sequenced in a study of cytomegalovirus exposure and HLA in healthy donors. PCR involved 60 Vbeta and 13 Jbeta primers. TCRdb keeps only in-frame clones here, not all; method: immunoSEQ multiplex PCR. The sample contains about 170,000 clones, about three quarters of which appear only once. Sequencing was done on a sample of PBMCs. The receptors shown here come from a female donor in good health and CMV-seronegative.

V usage is TRBV25-1 and J usage is TRBJ2-3, with D perhaps TRBD2 (6 bases). CDR3 length: 15 amino acids. Per the germline V gene, CDR1 is MGHDK and CDR2 is SYGVNS. Between the trimmed V and J ends, which lost 6 bases and 0 bases, there was a span of 13 bases. In DNA, the CDR3 is TGTGCCAGCAGCCAGGGACTGACTAGCACAGATACGCAGTATTTT. Translation gives CASSQGLTSTDTQYF.

V usage is TRBV7-2 and J usage is TRBJ1-5; TRBD1 is a possible D gene (5 bases). V lost 3 bases and J 7 bases, leaving 10 bases between the germline ends. CDR1 and CDR2 (germline): SGHTA, FQGNSA. The CDR3 contains 13 residues. CDR3 bases: TGTGCCAGCAGCTTCGACAGTATACAGCCCCAGCATTTT. It is translated as CASSFDSIQPQHF.

The chain joins TRBV7-2 to TRBJ2-5; 9 positions agree with TRBD2. The J segment lost 2 bases and the V segment lost 0 bases, leaving 1 base of the junction unmatched. This CDR3 has 15 amino acids. Germline V lookup: CDR1 SGHTA, CDR2 FQGNSA. CDR3 residues: CASSLAAGGQETQYF. In DNA form, the CDR3 reads TGTGCCAGCAGCTTAGCAGCGGGAGGTCAAGAGACCCAGTACTTC. Supplemented by reference TRBV7-2 and TRBJ2-5, the full variable domain reads GAGVSQSPSNKVTEKGKDVELRCDPISGHTALYWYRQSLGQGLEFLIYFQGNSAPDKSGLPSDRFSAERTGGSVSTLTIQRTQQEDSAVYLCASSLAAGGQETQYFGPGTRLLVL.

This rearrangement joins TRBV4-1 to TRBJ1-2; D possibly corresponds to TRBD1 (5 bases). Germline CDR1 MGHRA, CDR2 YSYEKL. Trimming left V 3 bases short and J 3 bases short, with 8 bases between. This CDR3 spans 13 amino acids. CDR3 DNA sequence: TGCGCCAGCAGCCAGACGGGGGACTATGGCTACACCTTC. Its protein product is CASSQTGDYGYTF.

For this clone: A junction end diverges from the germline sequence, so it may reflect a read error. The rearrangement joins TRBV9 to TRBJ2-3, with D tentatively TRBD2 (5 bases). The CDR3 loop spans 13 amino acids. Germline V gene lookup returns CDR1 SGDLS and CDR2 YYNGEE. As DNA, the CDR3 is TGTACCAGCAGCGTCCCAGGACTAGATACGCAGTATTTT. This codes for CTSSVPGLDTQYF.

The chain joins TRBV7-9 to TRBJ1-2; 8 bases fit TRBD1. The CDR3 is 13 amino acids. The V gene end was trimmed by 5 bases and the J gene end by 5 bases; junction bases not matched to a gene: 4. Germline values: CDR1 SEHNR, CDR2 FQNEAQ (reference sequence). The CDR3 DNA reads TGTGCCAGCAGCCCCGGACAGGGTTATGGCTACACCTTC. It encodes CASSPGQGYGYTF.

This chain joins TRBV11-2 and TRBJ2-3; TRBD2 aligns across 11 bases. Trimming removed 1 base from V and 2 bases from J; junction bases left unmatched: 2. CDR1 is SGHAT, CDR2 FQNNGV, per germline. The CDR3 is 16 residues long. CDR3 amino acids: CASSLVLAGATDTQYF. CDR3 sequence (DNA): TGTGCCAGCAGCTTAGTACTAGCGGGGGCCACAGATACGCAGTATTTT.

The chain is built from TRBV11-1 and TRBJ2-5, with 8 bases fitting TRBD1. The germline gives CDR1 SGHAT, CDR2 FQDESV (reference sequence). The V segment lost 4 bases and the J segment 5 bases; nucleotides outside the gene matches: 6. The CDR3 covers 14 residues. Here the CDR3 DNA reads TGTGCCAGCAGCTCACAGGGGGTTAAGGAGACCCAGTACTTC. Translated: CASSSQGVKETQYF.

The chain uses TRBV4-2 and TRBJ1-2, with D maybe TRBD1 (6 bases). This CDR3 has 15 amino acids. Trimming cost V 0 bases and J 2 bases, with 10 bases left between them. Germline CDR1 and CDR2: LGHNA and YNFKEQ. CDR3 DNA: TGTGCCAGCAGCCAAGAAGGGACATTGAACTATGGCTACACCTTC. It encodes CASSQEGTLNYGYTF.

The gene calls are TRBV14 and TRBJ2-7; TRBD1 is a possible D gene (5 bases). V lost 1 base and J lost 1, with 14 bases in between. The CDR3 spans 16 residues. Germline V CDR1 and CDR2: SGHDN, FVKESK. CDR3 nucleotides: TGTGCCAGCAGCCAAGTGGCAGACAGCCCATCCTACGAGCAGTACTTC. The encoded protein is CASSQVADSPSYEQYF. The full variable domain, completed using reference TRBV14 and TRBJ2-7, is EAGVTQFPSHSVIEKGQTVTLRCDPISGHDNLYWYRRVMGKEIKFLLHFVKESKQDESGMPNNRFLAERTGGTYSTLKVQPAELEDSGVYFCASSQVADSPSYEQYFGPGTRLTVT.

The chain combines TRBV1 with TRBJ2-3; the table gives TRBD2 as D, unverified against the DNA. TRBV1 is tagged as a pseudogene. This CDR3 is 15 amino acids long. CDR3 nucleotides: TGCACCAGCTCGAAGCTAGCGGACTGCACAGATACGCAGTATTTT. Translated, it gives CTSSKLADCTDTQYF.

The chain couples TRBV7-3 to TRBJ2-1; 13 nucleotides match TRBD2. The V segment lost 5 bases and the J segment 4 bases; nucleotides outside the gene matches: 5. Germline assignment: CDR1 SGHTA and CDR2 FQGTGA. The CDR3 consists of 16 residues. DNA for the CDR3: TGTGCCAGCAGCGAGGGACTAGCGGGGTCATACAATGAGCAGTTCTTC. It encodes CASSEGLAGSYNEQFF.

This chain links TRBV6-6 with TRBJ1-1; TRBD1 agrees at 7 bases. CDR1 and CDR2 (germline): MNHNY, SVGAGI (reference sequence). This CDR3 comprises 15 residues. V trimming: 4 bases; J trimming: 5 bases; junction bases outside the gene matches: 10. CDR3 residues: CASSFEQGIGTEAFF. The CDR3, as DNA: TGTGCCAGCAGTTTCGAACAGGGGATTGGGACTGAAGCTTTCTTT.

This clone was seen a few times. The rearrangement links TRBV2 to TRBJ1-2; 8 nucleotides line up with TRBD1. In germline, CDR1 is SNHLY, CDR2 FYNNEI. The CDR3 is 15 amino acids. V was clipped by 1 base and J by 4 bases; unmatched bases: 5. The CDR3 region has the DNA TGTGCCAGCAGTGAAGGTCCCGGGACAGGCTATGGCTACACCTTC. Translation: CASSEGPGTGYGYTF.

J is TRBJ2-7 and V is TRBV4-1; TRBD2 matches at 9 bases. The CDR3 loop spans 19 amino acids. V lost 0 bases and J lost 6; bases outside the gene matches: 18. From germline, CDR1 is MGHRA and CDR2 YSYEKL. CDR3 loop: CASSQEGGRGRFQSGEQYF. Written as DNA, the CDR3 is TGCGCCAGCAGCCAAGAGGGCGGGAGGGGGAGGTTCCAGTCGGGCGAGCAGTACTTC.

The chain recombines TRBV9 with TRBJ2-1; D perhaps matches TRBD2 (5 bases). The CDR3 extends over 15 amino acids. Germline V gene data show CDR1 as SGDLS and CDR2 as YYNGEE. Trimming shortened V by 0 bases and J by 6 bases, and 13 bases separated the two germline ends. In nucleotides, the CDR3 is TGTGCCAGCAGCGTAGTGGCCACCCGGGGCAATGAGCAGTTCTTC. Amino acid sequence: CASSVVATRGNEQFF.